This T cell receptor (beta chain) is drawn from a study of cytomegalovirus exposure and HLA in healthy donors. The PCR contained 60 Vbeta and 13 Jbeta primers. Sequencing was performed with immunoSEQ multiplex PCR; in TCRdb, only in-frame clones are kept and a portion is missing. The sample lists about 190,000 clones; 79% were seen once. V lost 1 base to trimming and J lost 7 bases; unmatched junction nucleotides: 1. CDR1 and CDR2 from the germline V gene are SGHDT and YYEEEE. The CDR3 has 14 residues. The gene calls are TRBV5-6 and TRBJ1-6; the match to TRBD1 covers 8 bases. The origin of this receptor is a woman under 30 in good health and CMV-seronegative. Sequencing used PBMCs. This chain's CDR3 is CASSLTGGNSPLHF. CDR3 nucleotide sequence: TGTGCCAGCAGCTTGACAGGGGGAAATTCACCCCTCCACTTT.